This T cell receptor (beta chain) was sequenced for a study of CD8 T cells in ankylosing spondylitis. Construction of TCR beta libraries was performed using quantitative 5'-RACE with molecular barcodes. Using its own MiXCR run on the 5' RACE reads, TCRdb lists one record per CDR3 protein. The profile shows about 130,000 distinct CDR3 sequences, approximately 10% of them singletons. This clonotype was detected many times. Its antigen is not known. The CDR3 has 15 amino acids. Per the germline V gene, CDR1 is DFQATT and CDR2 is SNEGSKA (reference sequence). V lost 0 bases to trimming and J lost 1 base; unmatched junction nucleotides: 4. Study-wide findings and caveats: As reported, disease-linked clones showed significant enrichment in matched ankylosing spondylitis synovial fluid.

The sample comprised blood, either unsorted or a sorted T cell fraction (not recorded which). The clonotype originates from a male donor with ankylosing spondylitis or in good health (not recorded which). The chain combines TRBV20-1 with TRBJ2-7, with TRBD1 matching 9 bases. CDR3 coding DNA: TGCAGTGCTAGAGATCCAGGGACAGGGTCCTACGAGCAGTACTTC. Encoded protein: CSARDPGTGSYEQYF.